This TCR beta chain was documented in a study of radiotherapy plus CTLA-4 blockade in lung cancer. Trimming pared 0 bases from V and 0 bases from J, leaving 9 bases between. The CDR3 has 15 residues. Germline-derived CDR1 and CDR2 are SGHNT and YYREEE (reference sequence). Findings and limits, study-wide: With interferon-beta, early dynamics of blood T cell clones were reported to best predict response.

Of note for this clone: The antigen is undetermined.

Using immunoSEQ multiplex PCR, the repertoire was profiled, and TCRdb retains in-frame clones only, with some absent. Among roughly 77,000 clones listed, 70% to 85% were seen once. Ipilimumab CTLA-4 blockade and focal radiation were given to patients with chemo-refractory metastatic non-small-cell lung cancer. The specimen was peripheral blood, collected from a patient treated with radiotherapy plus ipilimumab. The chain carries TRBV5-4 and TRBJ1-1; D call uncertain. The TCR was taken from a human donor with non-small cell lung cancer whose response to radiotherapy plus ipilimumab could not be evaluated. CDR3 in DNA: TGTGCCAGCAGCTTGGATCCGGGGATGAACACTGAAGCTTTCTTT. Translated: CASSLDPGMNTEAFF.